This T cell receptor beta chain was profiled in a study of control samples from healthy donors and cancer patients. Measured with immunoSEQ multiplex PCR; TCRdb has only the in-frame clones, and not every one. The table lists about 120,000 clones, 80% to 90% of them singletons. The CDR3 is made up of 14 amino acids. Germline CDR1 is SGHDT and CDR2 is YYEEEE. V was pared by 0 bases and J by 7 bases, with 8 bases between. This chain joins TRBV5-6 and TRBJ1-6; a possible D gene is TRBD1 (6 bases). The sequenced sample was blood. The receptor's source is a man under 40 in good health. CDR3 sequence reads: CASSLVTGNSPLHF. CDR3 nucleotides: TGTGCCAGCAGCTTGGTGACAGGCAATTCACCCCTCCACTTT.